This T cell receptor beta chain was captured in a study of blood T cells in healthy people across ages. Trimming pared 0 bases from V and 1 base from J, leaving 17 bases between. This CDR3 has 17 residues. Germline V gene data show CDR1 as SGHRS and CDR2 as YFSETQ. As regards this clonotype: Its target is not known.

Study findings and constraints: Significant beta diversity loss was already apparent by age around 36, declining roughly linearly. Possibly confounding the expanded clonotype changes was the fact that donor CMV status was unknown.

Through a sample-barcoded 5' primer and a J-beta primer mix, a second PCR was run for about 6 to 11 cycles. All cDNA molecules were each tagged by a template-switch adaptor with 12 random nucleotides. TCRdb used MiXCR to reprocess the 5' RACE reads, holding one entry per CDR3 protein. The sample contains 800,000 or so distinct CDR3 sequences, 46% of which appear only once. The origin of this receptor is an elderly man in good health. The chain recombines TRBV5-1 with TRBJ2-7, with D maybe TRBD1 (6 bases). The sample was blood. The CDR3 region has the DNA TGCGCCAGCAGCTTGGTGGGGACACCGCGGCCGTCCTACGAGCAGTACTTC. Residues: CASSLVGTPRPSYEQYF.